This TCR beta chain was identified during a study of CD8 T cells in Susac syndrome. The study sequenced TCR beta in blood CD8+ and CD4+ T cells. The RNA, 0.5 to 1 ug, was put through reverse transcription using random hexamers. The amplification used immunoSEQ multiplex PCR on TCR beta CDR3; it spanned 54 Vbeta and 13 Jbeta. From the immunoSEQ multiplex PCR reads, TCRdb called clonotypes with MiXCR, one entry per CDR3 protein. The data show 50,000 to 60,000 distinct CDR3 sequences, approximately 90% seen once. J gave up 8 bases and V 7 bases, and 5 bases lay outside the gene matches. The CDR3 runs to 13 residues. Per the germline V gene, CDR1 is SQVTM and CDR2 is ANQGSEA. Notes on the study in general: Acknowledgment was made by the study that its TCR sequencing and HLA analysis involved a relatively small number of individuals.

On this clonotype itself: The antigen is undetermined.

The chain combines TRBV29-1 with TRBJ2-1, with 13 bases matching TRBD2. The clonotype originates from a human donor in good health. Sequencing was carried out using CD8+ T cells from PBMCs. The CDR3 reads CSGGLAGVDEQFF. The CDR3, as DNA: TGCAGCGGCGGACTAGCGGGGGTCGATGAGCAGTTCTTC.